The 9 T cell receptor beta chains below all came from one sample that was sequenced in a study of regulatory T cells in long-lasting Graves disease listed by TCRdb under 2021. Per the publication, the time point label means: newly diagnosed GD, antithyroid drugs for less than 3 months. For both TCR sequencing and RNA sequencing, RNA was extracted from PBMCs in TRIzol. Library preparation employed multiplex PCR. Sequencing took place on an Illumina HiSeq 4000. TCR beta libraries were built with iRepertoire HTBI primers and Arm-PCR amplification of CDR3 regions. TCRdb ran its own pipeline on the public reads, namely fastp trimming at Q25 and MiXCR clone calling, and kept in-frame beta chains. Identical CDR3 proteins give one entry, which carries the most common genes and DNA. The sample table records some 400,000 distinct CDR3 sequences; just under 15% of these occur just once. Roughly 17% of the sample lies in the top ten.

A further study also used this sample, focusing on T cells in Graves' hyperthyroidism and ophthalmopathy.

Sequences were derived from peripheral blood mononuclear cells (PBMCs), sampled at new diagnosis, from a patient treated with antithyroid drugs. The receptors originated from a woman aged 25 to 39 with Graves disease. Donor details come from another sample of the same person, matched by shared clones.

The chain links TRBV6-1 to TRBJ1-4; 7 nucleotides agree with TRBD1. The CDR3 covers 17 residues. With V trimmed by 5 bases and J by 5 bases, 14 bases remained unmatched. In germline, CDR1 is MNHNS, CDR2 SASEGT. This CDR3 is CASSYVAGGLLNEKLFF. The DNA for the CDR3 is TGTGCCAGCAGTTATGTGGCAGGGGGGCTGCTGAATGAAAAACTGTTTTTT.

This clonotype was seen repeatedly, ten times or more. The chain uses TRBV27 and TRBJ1-5; D is uncertain. The CDR3 is made up of 15 amino acids. The germline gives CDR1 MNHEY, CDR2 SMNVEV (reference sequence). With 5 bases removed from V and 6 bases from J, the gap between germline ends came to 17 bases. CDR3 DNA sequence: TGTGCCAGCAGTCCAAGGTCCGGGTTGGGTCAGCCCCAGCATTTT. Translation: CASSPRSGLGQPQHF.

V usage is TRBV14 and J usage is TRBJ2-5; 14 bases are a match to TRBD2. The CDR3 extends over 17 amino acids. Germline V lookup: CDR1 SGHDN, CDR2 FVKESK. Germline trimming cut 0 bases from V and 9 bases from J; bases unmatched to any gene: 9. The CDR3 DNA reads TGTGCCAGCAGCCAAGACACCGGACTAGCGGGAGGAGGAGCCCAGTACTTC. Translation gives CASSQDTGLAGGGAQYF.

Only a few counts were recorded for this clonotype. The chain joins TRBV20-1 to TRBJ1-1, with 9 bases lining up with TRBD1. The CDR3 loop spans 13 amino acids. Germline V gene lookup returns CDR1 DFQATT and CDR2 SNEGSKA (reference sequence). V trimming: 5 bases; J trimming: 11 bases; junction bases outside the gene matches: 12. Here the CDR3 DNA reads TGCAGTGCTCCCCCGTTTGGACAGGGGTATGCTTTCTTT. Amino acid sequence: CSAPPFGQGYAFF.

This clonotype showed up many times. This sequence joins TRBV6-2 or TRBV6-3 and TRBJ2-7; TRBD2 matches at 9 bases. Germline CDR1 reads MNHEY; CDR2 reads SVGEGT. V trimming: 2 bases; J trimming: 2 bases; junction bases outside the gene matches: 4. This CDR3 region has 15 residues. The CDR3 sequence is CASSYGTSWAYEQYF. CDR3 DNA sequence: TGTGCCAGCAGTTACGGGACTAGCTGGGCCTACGAGCAGTACTTC.

This chain joins TRBV6-2 or TRBV6-3 and TRBJ2-3; D call uncertain. The germline V gene encodes CDR1 MNHEY and CDR2 SVGEGT. Trimming took 8 bases from V and 5 from J, leaving 5 bases between them. The CDR3 is 10 residues long. The CDR3 here is CASWEDTQYF. In DNA form, the CDR3 reads TGTGCCAGCTGGGAAGATACGCAGTATTTT.

This clonotype occurred a few times. This rearrangement joins TRBV9 to TRBJ2-3, with 10 bases that match TRBD1. Unmatched junction bases numbered 7, after V lost 3 bases and J lost 3 bases. The germline V gene has CDR1 SGDLS and CDR2 YYNGEE. The CDR3 has 16 residues. The CDR3 sequence is CASSAGDRGPTDTQYF. The DNA of the CDR3 is TGTGCCAGCAGCGCCGGGGACAGGGGTCCGACAGATACGCAGTATTTT.

This clonotype came up many times. V gene TRBV6-2 or TRBV6-3 combines with J gene TRBJ2-3; 8 positions match TRBD2. Trimming removed 0 bases from V and 2 bases from J; junction bases left unmatched: 16. Germline assignment: CDR1 MNHEY and CDR2 SVGEGT. The CDR3 runs to 20 residues. The CDR3 sequence: CASSYSFGVAGPRSTDTQYF. The CDR3, as DNA: TGTGCCAGCAGTTACTCCTTCGGAGTAGCGGGACCCCGCTCCACAGATACGCAGTATTTT.

This clonotype occurred many times. The chain recombines TRBV12-3 or TRBV12-4 with TRBJ2-3; 8 bases fit TRBD1. V was pared by 5 bases and J by 4 bases, with 14 bases of the junction left unmatched. The CDR3 covers 17 residues. CDR3 sequence: CASSPWTGSNRADTQYF. The CDR3 DNA reads TGTGCCAGCAGTCCATGGACAGGGAGTAATCGGGCAGATACGCAGTATTTT.